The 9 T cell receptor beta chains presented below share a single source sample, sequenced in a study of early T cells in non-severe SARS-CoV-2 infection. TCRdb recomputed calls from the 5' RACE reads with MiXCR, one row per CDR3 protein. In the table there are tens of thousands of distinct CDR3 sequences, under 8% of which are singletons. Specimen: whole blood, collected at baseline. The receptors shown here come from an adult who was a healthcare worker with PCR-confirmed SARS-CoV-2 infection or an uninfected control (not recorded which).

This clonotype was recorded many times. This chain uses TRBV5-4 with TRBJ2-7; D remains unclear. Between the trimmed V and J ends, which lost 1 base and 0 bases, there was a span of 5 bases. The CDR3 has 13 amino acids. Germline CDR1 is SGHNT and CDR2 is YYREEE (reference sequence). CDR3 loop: CASSLTSSYEQYF. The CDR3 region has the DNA TGTGCCAGCAGCTTGACCTCCTCCTACGAGCAGTACTTC.

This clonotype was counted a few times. CDR3 nucleotides: TGTGCCAGTAGTATGGGACGCGTACAACAAGAGACCCAGTACTTC. Protein: CASSMGRVQQETQYF. The chain recombines TRBV19 with TRBJ2-5; D is perhaps TRBD1 or TRBD2 (5 bases each). Germline V gene lookup returns CDR1 LNHDA and CDR2 SQIVND (reference sequence). The CDR3 has 15 residues. V dropped 3 bases and J dropped 2 bases, with 13 bases sitting between them.

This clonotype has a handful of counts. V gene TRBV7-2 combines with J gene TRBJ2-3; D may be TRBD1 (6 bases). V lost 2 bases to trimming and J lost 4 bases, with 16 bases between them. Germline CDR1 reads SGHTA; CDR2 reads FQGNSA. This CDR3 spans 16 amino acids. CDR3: CASSLQGIDWADTQYF. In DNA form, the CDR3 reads TGTGCCAGCAGCTTACAGGGGATCGATTGGGCAGATACGCAGTATTTT.

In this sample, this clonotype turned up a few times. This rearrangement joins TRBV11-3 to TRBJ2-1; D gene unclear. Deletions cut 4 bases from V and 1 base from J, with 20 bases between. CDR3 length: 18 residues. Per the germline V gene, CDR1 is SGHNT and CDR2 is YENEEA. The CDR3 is CASSSSYRVGNSYNEQFF. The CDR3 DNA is TGTGCCAGCAGCTCTTCGTATCGGGTTGGGAATTCCTACAATGAGCAGTTCTTC.

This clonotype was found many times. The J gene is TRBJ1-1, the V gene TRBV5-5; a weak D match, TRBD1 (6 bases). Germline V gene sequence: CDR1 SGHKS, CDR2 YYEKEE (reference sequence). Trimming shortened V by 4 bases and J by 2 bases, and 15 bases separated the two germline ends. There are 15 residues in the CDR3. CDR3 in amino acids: CASSPAGAGNTEAFF. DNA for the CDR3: TGTGCCAGCAGCCCTGCGGGGGCCGGAAACACTGAAGCTTTCTTT. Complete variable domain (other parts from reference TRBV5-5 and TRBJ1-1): DAGVTQSPTHLIKTRGQQVTLRCSPISGHKSVSWYQQVLGQGPQFIFQYYEKEERGRGNFPDRFSARQFPNYSSELNVNALLLGDSALYLCASSPAGAGNTEAFFGQGTRLTVV.

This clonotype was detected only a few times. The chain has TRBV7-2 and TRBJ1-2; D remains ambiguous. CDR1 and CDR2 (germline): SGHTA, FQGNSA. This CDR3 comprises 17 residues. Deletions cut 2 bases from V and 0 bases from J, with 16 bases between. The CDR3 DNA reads TGTGCCAGCAGCTTATTCCCGGCAGCGATTTCTAACTATGGCTACACCTTC. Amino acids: CASSLFPAAISNYGYTF.

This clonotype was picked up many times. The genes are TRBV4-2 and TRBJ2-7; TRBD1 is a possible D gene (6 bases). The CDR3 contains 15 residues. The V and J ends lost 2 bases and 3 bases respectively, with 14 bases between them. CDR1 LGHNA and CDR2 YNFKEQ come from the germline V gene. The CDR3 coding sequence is TGTGCCAGCAGCCAATTACAGGGATTGGGCTACGAGCAGTACTTC. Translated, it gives CASSQLQGLGYEQYF.

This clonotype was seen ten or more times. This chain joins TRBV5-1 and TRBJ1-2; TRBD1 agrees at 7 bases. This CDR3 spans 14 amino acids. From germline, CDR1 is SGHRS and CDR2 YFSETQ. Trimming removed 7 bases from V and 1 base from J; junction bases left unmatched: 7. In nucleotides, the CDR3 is TGCGCCAGCGGATCGACAGGGTTTAACTATGGCTACACCTTC. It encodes CASGSTGFNYGYTF.

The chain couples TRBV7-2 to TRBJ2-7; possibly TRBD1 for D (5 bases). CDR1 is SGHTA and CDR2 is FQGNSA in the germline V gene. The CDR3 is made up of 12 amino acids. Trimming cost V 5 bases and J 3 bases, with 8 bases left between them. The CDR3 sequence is CASSLDIYEQYF. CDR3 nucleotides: TGTGCCAGCAGCCTGGACATCTACGAGCAGTACTTC. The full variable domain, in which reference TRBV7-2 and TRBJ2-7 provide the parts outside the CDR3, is GAGVSQSPSNKVTEKGKDVELRCDPISGHTALYWYRQSLGQGLEFLIYFQGNSAPDKSGLPSDRFSAERTGGSVSTLTIQRTQQEDSAVYLCASSLDIYEQYFGPGTRLTVT.